Following are 27 T cell receptor beta chains from one sample sequenced in a study of blood T cell repertoires in COVID-19. The repertoire was sequenced with immunoSEQ multiplex PCR; TCRdb's copy has only in-frame clones and lacks some. The repertoire includes tens of thousands of clones, approximately 88% of them detected once, and 2.5% to 3% sits in the top ten. Sequencing used peripheral blood. The receptors here all came from a man in his fifties with acute or convalescent COVID-19.

The chain links TRBV5-1 to TRBJ2-3; tentative D call: TRBD2 (5 bases). The CDR3 is 15 amino acids. V lost 2 bases, J lost 5 bases, and 15 bases lay in between. Germline V gene sequence: CDR1 SGHRS, CDR2 YFSETQ. The CDR3 sequence is CASSFGLGSIDTQYF. The CDR3 DNA is TGCGCCAGCAGCTTTGGACTGGGATCAATAGATACGCAGTATTTT.

The genes are TRBV5-4 and TRBJ1-5; 7 bases are shared with TRBD1. This CDR3 is 14 amino acids long. Trimming removed 0 bases from V and 4 bases from J; junction bases left unmatched: 1. CDR1 and CDR2 (germline): SGHNT, YYREEE (reference sequence). The DNA of the CDR3 is TGTGCCAGCAGCTTGGACAGGGGAAATCAGCCCCAGCATTTT. This translates into CASSLDRGNQPQHF. The whole variable domain, remainder taken from reference TRBV5-4 and TRBJ1-5, is ETGVTQSPTHLIKTRGQQVTLRCSSQSGHNTVSWYQQALGQGPQFIFQYYREEENGRGNFPPRFSGLQFPNYSSELNVNALELDDSALYLCASSLDRGNQPQHFGDGTRLSIL.

Only one count was recorded for this clone. The chain carries TRBV28 and TRBJ1-1; D is ambiguous. V lost 8 bases and J 0 bases, leaving 13 bases between the germline ends. There are 14 residues in the CDR3. Germline V gene data show CDR1 as MDHEN and CDR2 as SYDVKM. The CDR3 sequence: CASVATQMNTEAFF. The CDR3 nucleotides are TGTGCCAGCGTTGCGACTCAGATGAACACTGAAGCTTTCTTT. The full variable domain, with the rest looked up from reference TRBV28 and TRBJ1-1, is DVKVTQSSRYLVKRTGEKVFLECVQDMDHENMFWYRQDPGLGLRLIYFSYDVKMKEKGDIPEGYSVSREKKERFSLILESASTNQTSMYLCASVATQMNTEAFFGQGTRLTVV.

The chain recombines TRBV29-1 with TRBJ1-1; D not certain. V lost 4 bases to trimming and J lost 0 bases, with 9 bases between them. Germline V gives CDR1 SQVTM, CDR2 ANQGSEA. The CDR3 is 13 residues long. The CDR3 region is CSVVRRMNTEAFF. The CDR3 region has the DNA TGCAGCGTTGTACGCAGGATGAACACTGAAGCTTTCTTT.

This clone was found a few times. CDR3 DNA: TGCAGCGGTCTGGAGGGCCAGGTTGAGCAGTTCTTC. This encodes CSGLEGQVEQFF. This sequence joins TRBV29-1 and TRBJ2-1; TRBD2 is a possible D gene (6 bases). V was clipped by 7 bases and J by 9 bases, with 16 bases between them. Germline-derived CDR1 and CDR2 are SQVTM and ANQGSEA. The CDR3 loop spans 12 amino acids.

V usage is TRBV4-2 and J usage is TRBJ2-1, with D possibly TRBD2 on 6 matching bases. Germline-derived CDR1 and CDR2 are LGHNA and YNFKEQ. The CDR3 runs to 15 residues. V was clipped by 4 bases and J by 4 bases, with 14 bases between them. The CDR3 DNA follows: TGTGCCAGCAGCCCGACTAGAACTACTTACAATGAGCAGTTCTTC. It encodes CASSPTRTTYNEQFF.

The CDR3 reads CASSRDTYEQYF. Written as DNA, the CDR3 is TGTGCCAGCAGTCGGGACACCTACGAGCAGTACTTC. The rearrangement links TRBV6-5 to TRBJ2-7, with D possibly TRBD1 on 6 matching bases. Germline-derived CDR1 and CDR2 are MNHEY and SVGAGI. The CDR3 has 12 amino acids. The germline V and J ends were trimmed by 5 bases and 2 bases, with 7 bases remaining between them.

The chain is built from TRBV19 and TRBJ2-6; 8 bases fit TRBD2. The CDR3 extends over 18 amino acids. After removal of 8 bases from V and 1 base from J, the junction contained 13 bases not matched to a gene. The germline V gene has CDR1 LNHDA and CDR2 SQIVND (reference sequence). Here the CDR3 DNA reads TGTGCCAGTTCTCGGGGGGGCACACTGTTTTCTGGGGCCAACGTCCTGACTTTC. It codes for CASSRGGTLFSGANVLTF.

This chain joins TRBV4-1 and TRBJ2-7; 10 positions agree with TRBD1. Losses at the gene ends were 1 base for V and 0 bases for J; bases not matched to a gene: 6. The germline gives CDR1 MGHRA, CDR2 YSYEKL. The CDR3 covers 17 residues. The CDR3 DNA reads TGCGCCAGCAGCCAAGTTTGGACAGGGGGGCTCTCCTACGAGCAGTACTTC. It is translated as CASSQVWTGGLSYEQYF.

This clone was found once. This chain links TRBV7-9 with TRBJ2-6; no reliable D call. Germline V CDR1 and CDR2: SEHNR, FQNEAQ (reference sequence). Trimming took off 5 bases at V and 2 bases at J, with 10 bases between the two ends. This CDR3 is built from 15 residues. The CDR3 reads CASSPPGAGANVLTF. Here the CDR3 DNA reads TGTGCCAGCAGCCCCCCAGGTGCTGGGGCCAACGTCCTGACTTTC.

The rearrangement joins TRBV19 to TRBJ1-5, with TRBD1 as a possible D gene (5 bases). Germline V gene lookup returns CDR1 LNHDA and CDR2 SQIVND (reference sequence). The length of the CDR3 is 15 residues. The V gene lost 4 bases and the J gene lost 1 base, with 11 bases spanning the gap. The CDR3 DNA sequence: TGTGCCAGTAGTAGGCAGGGAATGAGCAATCAGCCCCAGCATTTT. Protein sequence: CASSRQGMSNQPQHF. Combining the CDR3 with reference TRBV19 and TRBJ1-5 gives the whole variable domain DGGITQSPKYLFRKEGQNVTLSCEQNLNHDAMYWYRQDPGQGLRLIYYSQIVNDFQKGDIAEGYSVSREKKESFPLTVTSAQKNPTAFYLCASSRQGMSNQPQHFGDGTRLSIL.

The gene calls are TRBV7-3 and TRBJ2-1, with 8 bases identical to TRBD2. Germline V lookup: CDR1 SGHTA, CDR2 FQGTGA. CDR3 length equals 15 residues. V was clipped by 4 bases and J by 6 bases; unmatched bases: 8. This CDR3 is CASSSGYGTSNEQFF. CDR3 bases: TGTGCCAGCAGCTCGGGCTACGGGACTAGCAATGAGCAGTTCTTC.

The chain has TRBV5-4 and TRBJ2-7, with 7 nucleotides matching TRBD1. The V gene's germline CDR1 is SGHNT and CDR2 YYREEE (reference sequence). V trimming: 4 bases; J trimming: 4 bases; junction bases outside the gene matches: 8. This CDR3 has 14 residues. The CDR3 loop reads CASSLDRESYEQYF. The CDR3 region has the DNA TGTGCCAGCAGCCTCGACAGGGAATCGTACGAGCAGTACTTC.

The chain has TRBV30 and TRBJ1-2, with TRBD1 as a possible D gene (5 bases). The CDR3 covers 14 residues. Germline CDR1 GTSNPN, CDR2 SVGIG (reference sequence). V lost 0 bases and J lost 8, with 16 bases in between. The CDR3: CAWSVLGDSGGYTF. CDR3 DNA: TGTGCCTGGAGTGTACTAGGGGACTCCGGCGGCTACACCTTC.

The chain links TRBV19 to TRBJ2-5; unclear D gene. The length of the CDR3 is 13 residues. Germline CDR1 and CDR2: LNHDA and SQIVND (reference sequence). Trimming took 1 base from V and 5 from J, leaving 8 bases between them. CDR3 DNA sequence: TGTGCCAGTAGTATAGTAGCTAGTGAGACCCAGTACTTC. This codes for CASSIVASETQYF. The whole variable domain, remainder taken from reference TRBV19 and TRBJ2-5, is DGGITQSPKYLFRKEGQNVTLSCEQNLNHDAMYWYRQDPGQGLRLIYYSQIVNDFQKGDIAEGYSVSREKKESFPLTVTSAQKNPTAFYLCASSIVASETQYFGPGTRLLVL.

J is TRBJ2-1 and V is TRBV12-5; 7 bases match TRBD2. There are 15 residues in the CDR3. Per the germline V gene, CDR1 is LGHNT and CDR2 is FRNRAP. J lost 2 bases, V lost 6 bases, and 7 bases had no gene match. This CDR3 is CASGLRGVPYNEQFF. The CDR3 bases are TGTGCTAGTGGCCTTCGGGGGGTCCCCTACAATGAGCAGTTCTTC.

V is TRBV7-8 and J is TRBJ2-1, with TRBD1 as a possible D gene (6 bases). The germline V gene has CDR1 SGHVS and CDR2 FQNEAQ. The V gene lost 4 bases and the J gene lost 2 bases, with 12 bases spanning the gap. The CDR3 is 15 residues long. The CDR3 DNA is TGTGCCAGCAGCTCTCAGGGGACCCCCTACAATGAGCAGTTCTTC. Residues: CASSSQGTPYNEQFF.

Notes on this clone: This CDR3 is also generated by other DNA sequences in the sample. The rearrangement joins TRBV18 to TRBJ1-1; D uncertain. Germline lookup yields CDR1 KGHSH and CDR2 LQKENI. V was clipped by 2 bases and J by 1 base, with 5 bases between them. The CDR3 has 13 residues. CDR3 in amino acids: CASSPTRNTEAFF. CDR3 coding DNA: TGTGCCAGCTCACCAACTAGGAACACTGAAGCTTTCTTT.

The chain links TRBV2 to TRBJ2-3; TRBD2 agrees at 9 bases. V shed 2 bases, J shed 7 bases, and the junction held 7 bases outside the gene matches. Germline CDR1 reads SNHLY; CDR2 reads FYNNEI. This CDR3 comprises 15 residues. The CDR3 bases are TGTGCCAGCAGTGAAATCGCGGGGGGGAGATATACGCAGTATTTT. Translating gives CASSEIAGGRYTQYF. The full variable domain, in which reference TRBV2 and TRBJ2-3 provide the parts outside the CDR3, is EPEVTQTPSHQVTQMGQEVILRCVPISNHLYFYWYRQILGQKVEFLVSFYNNEISEKSEIFDDQFSVERPDGSNFTLKIRSTKLEDSAMYFCASSEIAGGRYTQYFGPGTRLTVL.

The genes are TRBV18 and TRBJ2-5; possibly TRBD1 for D (6 bases). V dropped 3 bases and J dropped 1 base, with 12 bases sitting between them. CDR1 and CDR2 (germline): KGHSH, LQKENI. The CDR3 consists of 15 residues. The CDR3 DNA follows: TGTGCCAGCTCACCTGGGACAAAACGCCAAGAGACCCAGTACTTC. It is translated as CASSPGTKRQETQYF.

The chain is built from TRBV7-8 and TRBJ2-7; D might be TRBD1 (6 bases). V lost 4 bases and J lost 1, with 11 bases in between. Germline lookup yields CDR1 SGHVS and CDR2 FQNEAQ. CDR3 size: 14 residues. The CDR3 sequence is CASSYAGESYEQYF. The CDR3 DNA follows: TGTGCCAGCAGCTATGCAGGGGAGTCCTACGAGCAGTACTTC.

The genes are TRBV28 and TRBJ2-2; D possibly corresponds to TRBD1 (6 bases). The CDR3 has 15 amino acids. Germline lookup yields CDR1 MDHEN and CDR2 SYDVKM. V was pared by 6 bases and J by 4 bases, with 15 bases between. CDR3 region: CASSQGLHRTGELFF. The CDR3 DNA reads as TGTGCCAGCAGCCAGGGGTTACACCGCACCGGGGAGCTGTTTTTT.

The chain employs TRBV6-1 and TRBJ1-3; D not certain. Trimming took off 2 bases at V and 0 bases at J, with 11 bases between the two ends. Per the germline V gene, CDR1 is MNHNS and CDR2 is SASEGT. The CDR3 loop spans 16 amino acids. The CDR3 sequence is CASSESEGGSGNTIYF. DNA of the CDR3: TGTGCCAGCAGTGAAAGCGAGGGAGGCTCTGGAAACACCATATATTTT.

The chain employs TRBV20-1 and TRBJ1-1, with no clear D. Per the germline V gene, CDR1 is DFQATT and CDR2 is SNEGSKA (reference sequence). This CDR3 region has 11 residues. V lost 4 bases and J 4 bases, leaving 7 bases between the germline ends. CDR3 amino acids: CSAIRSTEAFF. DNA of the CDR3: TGCAGTGCTATTAGGAGCACTGAAGCTTTCTTT.

J is TRBJ2-3 and V is TRBV6-1, with no clear D. The germline V and J ends were trimmed by 1 base and 6 bases, with 5 bases remaining between them. Germline values: CDR1 MNHNS, CDR2 SASEGT. The CDR3 is 12 amino acids. Here the CDR3 DNA reads TGTGCCAGCAGTGAAGGCGCGGATACGCAGTATTTT. Its protein product is CASSEGADTQYF.

The chain combines TRBV27 with TRBJ2-5, with TRBD2 matching 9 bases. V lost 5 bases and J lost 0; bases outside the gene matches: 1. Germline lookup yields CDR1 MNHEY and CDR2 SMNVEV (reference sequence). This CDR3 is built from 14 residues. The CDR3 nucleotides read TGTGCCAGCAGTCGGACTAGCGACCAAGAGACCCAGTACTTC. The encoded protein is CASSRTSDQETQYF.

The genes are TRBV10-3 and TRBJ2-5; perhaps TRBD1 as D (5 bases). The CDR3 extends over 14 amino acids. The V gene lost 0 bases and the J gene lost 1 base, with 6 bases spanning the gap. Germline V CDR1 and CDR2: ENHRY, SYGVKD. The CDR3, as DNA: TGTGCCATCAGTGAGTCTACAGGCCAAGAGACCCAGTACTTC. Amino acid sequence: CAISESTGQETQYF.